Listed below are T cell receptor beta chains from one sample, sequenced in a study of T cells in Graves' hyperthyroidism and ophthalmopathy. TCRdb fed the multiplex PCR reads into MiXCR, producing one record per CDR3 protein. This table holds approximately 870,000 distinct CDR3 sequences, about two fifths found once. Sequencing was carried out using blood. These receptors all come from a man aged 18 to 29 with Graves' hyperthyroidism. Each CDR3 is given with its conserved first and last residue. Each record gives: J gene, clone size, V gene, D gene, CDR3 DNA, CDR3 protein. A D gene is named only where the DNA matches it firmly. Some rows have no size entry. The others give once, few or many, or a class for an expanded clone.

>TRBJ2-3|NA|TRBV10-3|TRBD1
TGTGCCATCAGCACGGGACAGGGGGTTGCAGATACGCAGTATTTT
CAISTGQGVADTQYF
>TRBJ2-7|NA|TRBV5-1|NA
TGCGCCAGCAGCGGAGGGACAGCCCCAGTTGGGGAGCAGTACTTC
CASSGGTAPVGEQYF
>TRBJ1-1|NA|TRBV5-1|NA
TGCGCCAGCAGCTTGGAGGGTCCCCCGACTTTCTTT
CASSLEGPPTFF
>TRBJ2-5|many|TRBV10-1|TRBD1
TGCGCCAGCAGTGAGGGACAGGGCCCTCAAGAGACCCAGTACTTC
CASSEGQGPQETQYF
>TRBJ1-5|NA|TRBV29-1|NA
TGCAGGCAGGAACGAGGTCAGCCCCAGCATTTT
CRQERGQPQHF
>TRBJ2-7|NA|TRBV7-9|TRBD1
TGTGCCAGCAGCGCCCCCGGGACAGGTAACTACGAGCAGTACTTC
CASSAPGTGNYEQYF
>TRBJ2-5|NA|TRBV9|NA
TGTGCCAGCAGCCCTATAACCCCAGAGACCCAGTACTTC
CASSPITPETQYF
>TRBJ1-5|few|TRBV4-1|NA
TGCGCCAGCAGCCAAGATGCACAGTTCAGCAATCAGCCCCAGCATTTT
CASSQDAQFSNQPQHF
>TRBJ1-6|NA|TRBV7-6|NA
TGTGCCAGCAGCTCGGGGGCCGACAATTCACCCCTCCACTTT
CASSSGADNSPLHF
>TRBJ1-2|NA|TRBV10-3|TRBD1
TGTGCCATCAGTGAGTCGACAGGGGATTTAGATGGCTACACCTTC
CAISESTGDLDGYTF
>TRBJ2-7|many|TRBV2|NA
TGTGCCAGCATCCACGGAACCTACGAGCAGTACTTC
CASIHGTYEQYF
>TRBJ1-2|many|TRBV2|NA
TGTGCCAGCAGTGATCAGGCCGTGGGCTACACCTTC
CASSDQAVGYTF
>TRBJ2-7|NA|TRBV7-9|NA
TGTGCCAGCAGCAATGGGCGGAGCTCCTACGAGCTGTACTTC
CASSNGRSSYELYF
>TRBJ2-7|few|TRBV7-9|NA
TGTGCCAGCAGCGCAGAAGGGGGAAGCCCCTACGAGCAGTACTTC
CASSAEGGSPYEQYF
>TRBJ2-5|many|TRBV9|NA
TGTGCCAGCAGCGTCCAGGATGGAGAGACCCAGTACTTC
CASSVQDGETQYF
>TRBJ1-2|few|TRBV6-5|NA
TGTGCCAGCAGTTCAGGACGGTACTATGGCTACACCTTC
CASSSGRYYGYTF
>TRBJ2-5|few|TRBV4-2|TRBD2
TGTGCCAGCAACGGGCGGGGGGGCGTTGAGACCCAGTACTTC
CASNGRGGVETQYF
>TRBJ1-6|NA|TRBV25-1|NA
TGTGCTAGAATGGACAGAGATAATTCACCCCTCCACTTT
CARMDRDNSPLHF
>TRBJ1-5|few|TRBV14|NA
TGTGCCAGCAGCCTTCCTACTCCGTGTACTAGCAATCAGCCCCAGCATTTT
CASSLPTPCTSNQPQHF
>TRBJ1-1|NA|TRBV10-3|NA
TGTGCCATCAGGAGGGAGTCTGACACTGAAGCTTTCTTT
CAIRRESDTEAFF
>TRBJ2-3|NA|TRBV29-1|NA
TGCAGCGTTGAATATTCTAGCACAGATACGCAGTATTTT
CSVEYSSTDTQYF
>TRBJ1-1|NA|TRBV13|TRBD1
TGTGCCAGCCAGACAGGGAAAAATGAAGCTTTCTTT
CASQTGKNEAFF
>TRBJ2-7|NA|TRBV7-9|TRBD2
TGTGCCAGCAGCTTAGTAGCGGGAGGACCTACCCTGTACGAGCAGTACTTC
CASSLVAGGPTLYEQYF
>TRBJ2-7|few|TRBV7-7|NA
TGTGCTAGCAGCTTAAAGGCAGGGATCCCCTACGAGCAGTACTTC
CASSLKAGIPYEQYF
>TRBJ2-7|many|TRBV12-3/TRBV12-4|NA
TGTGCCAGCAGCCTCAACGGGTACGAGCAGTACTTC
CASSLNGYEQYF
>TRBJ1-5|NA|TRBV12-3/TRBV12-4|NA
TGTGCCAGCAGGTATAATGGCCGAAATCAGCCCCAGCATTTT
CASRYNGRNQPQHF
>TRBJ1-1|NA|TRBV19|NA
TGTGCCAGTAGTAACGTGGGGGATGAAGCTTTCTTT
CASSNVGDEAFF
>TRBJ1-4|few|TRBV7-2|NA
TGTGCCAGCAACTACGGGGGGACCAAAACCGATGAAAAACTGTTTTTT
CASNYGGTKTDEKLFF
>TRBJ2-5|NA|TRBV5-6|NA
TGTGCCAGCAGCTTGTTTAGGACGCAACAAGAGACCCAGTACTTC
CASSLFRTQQETQYF
>TRBJ1-2|NA|TRBV19|NA
TGTGCCAGTAGTATTACGGCCCCGTATGGCTACACCTTC
CASSITAPYGYTF
>TRBJ2-7|NA|TRBV6-5|TRBD1
TGTGCCAGCAGTTATCCGGACGGGACAGTGGCCCACGAGCAGTACTTC
CASSYPDGTVAHEQYF
>TRBJ1-2|NA|TRBV10-3|NA
TGTGCCATCCAAGTGGCCCATGGCTACACCTTC
CAIQVAHGYTF
>TRBJ2-6|NA|TRBV29-1|NA
TGCAGCTTGGGGGTCCACTCTGGGGCCAACGTCCTGACTTTC
CSLGVHSGANVLTF
>TRBJ1-1|NA|TRBV29-1|TRBD1
TGCAGCATGGACAGGGTGGGTAACACTGAAGCTTTCTTT
CSMDRVGNTEAFF
>TRBJ1-5|NA|TRBV29-1|NA
TGCAGCGTAGCCGACATGGCCAATCAGCCCCAGCATTTT
CSVADMANQPQHF
>TRBJ1-2|NA|TRBV25-1|TRBD1
TGTGCCAGCAGTGAATTCTTCGGGACAGGGGGCTTCTATGGCTACACCTTC
CASSEFFGTGGFYGYTF
>TRBJ1-1|few|TRBV12-3/TRBV12-4|NA
TGTGCCAGCAGTTTTCGCGACACGGGGCGTGAAGCTTTCTTT
CASSFRDTGREAFF
>TRBJ1-5|once|TRBV10-3|NA
TGTGCTGCTACGGATAATAGCAATCAGCCCCAGCATTTT
CAATDNSNQPQHF
>TRBJ1-1|few|TRBV5-6|NA
TGTGCCAGCAGCCGATTCAGGGTGAACACTGAAGCTTTCTTT
CASSRFRVNTEAFF
>TRBJ1-2|many|TRBV2|NA
TGTGCCAGCAGACTGATTGCGGGCGGCTACACCTTC
CASRLIAGGYTF
>TRBJ1-6|many|TRBV20-1|TRBD1
TGCAGTGCTACGGACAGGGCTAATTCACCCCTCCACTTT
CSATDRANSPLHF
>TRBJ1-1|NA|TRBV10-3|TRBD1
TGTGCCAGCAGTGAAGCGACAGGGGTCCTCACTGAAGCTTTCTTT
CASSEATGVLTEAFF
>TRBJ2-5|NA|TRBV7-9|TRBD2
TGTGCCAGCAGCGCCGAGACTAGCGGAAAAGAGACCCAGTACTTC
CASSAETSGKETQYF
>TRBJ1-4|many|TRBV2|NA
TGTGCCAGCAGTGAATCACCAGGGGCTAATGAAAAACTGTTTTTT
CASSESPGANEKLFF
>TRBJ2-2|many|TRBV29-1|TRBD1
TGCAGCGGGGGGACAGCCGGGGAGCTGTTTTTT
CSGGTAGELFF
>TRBJ1-1|many|TRBV19|NA
TGTGCCAGTAGCCGTATCAGTGAAGCTTTCTTT
CASSRISEAFF
>TRBJ1-5|NA|TRBV24-1|NA
TGTGCCCCTTGGGGTAGTGATCAGCCCCAGCATTTT
CAPWGSDQPQHF
>TRBJ2-5|once|TRBV12-3/TRBV12-4|TRBD2
TGTGCCAGCAGTTTTCTAGCGGGGCGGGAGGAGACCCAGTACTTC
CASSFLAGREETQYF
>TRBJ2-5|NA|TRBV7-3|NA
TGTGCCAGCAGCTGGCACAGCGGATCGGAGGAGACCCAGTACTTC
CASSWHSGSEETQYF
>TRBJ1-1|few|TRBV9|TRBD1
TGTGCCAGCAGCCCCGGGACAGGGCGCCGGAACACTGAAGCTTTCTTT
CASSPGTGRRNTEAFF
>TRBJ1-1|NA|TRBV29-1|NA
TGCAGCGTTGAGTTTAGGGACACTGAAGCTTTCTTT
CSVEFRDTEAFF
>TRBJ2-7|NA|TRBV29-1|NA
TGCAGCGTTGCCGAGGGTAGCTCCTACGAGCAGTACTTC
CSVAEGSSYEQYF
>TRBJ1-1|NA|TRBV25-1|NA
TGTGCCAGCAGATTATCTGGGGACGGATATATGAACACTGAAGCTTTCTTT
CASRLSGDGYMNTEAFF
>TRBJ1-6|NA|TRBV2|NA
TGTGCCAGCAGTATATCGAGTGGGTCACCCCTCCACTTT
CASSISSGSPLHF
>TRBJ2-2|few|TRBV7-6|TRBD1
TGTGCCAGCAGCCCGCACCCGACAGGGATTACCGGGGAGCTGTTTTTT
CASSPHPTGITGELFF
>TRBJ2-5|NA|TRBV29-1|TRBD1
TGCAGCTCAGGGGGCTATGAGGAGACCCAGTACTTC
CSSGGYEETQYF
>TRBJ2-5|few|TRBV9|NA
TGTGCCAGCAGTGCGGACAGGAGCGGGAGGACCCAGTACTTC
CASSADRSGRTQYF
>TRBJ2-2|NA|TRBV5-1|TRBD1
TGCGCCAGCAGCTTTACAGGGGAAAGGACCACCGGGGAGCTGTTTTTT
CASSFTGERTTGELFF